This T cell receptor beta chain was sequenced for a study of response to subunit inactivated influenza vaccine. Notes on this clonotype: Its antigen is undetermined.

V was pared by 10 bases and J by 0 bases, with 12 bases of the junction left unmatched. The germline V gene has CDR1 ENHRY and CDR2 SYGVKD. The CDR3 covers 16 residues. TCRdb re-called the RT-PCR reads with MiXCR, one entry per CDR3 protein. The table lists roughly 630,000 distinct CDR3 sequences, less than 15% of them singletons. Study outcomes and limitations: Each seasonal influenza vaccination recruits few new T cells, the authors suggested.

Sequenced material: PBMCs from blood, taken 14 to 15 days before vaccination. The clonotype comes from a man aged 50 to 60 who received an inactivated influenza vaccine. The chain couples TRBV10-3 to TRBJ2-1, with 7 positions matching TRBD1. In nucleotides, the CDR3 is TGTGCCACCAGGGGGAAATTACTAAGCTCCTACAATGAGCAGTTCTTC. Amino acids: CATRGKLLSSYNEQFF.